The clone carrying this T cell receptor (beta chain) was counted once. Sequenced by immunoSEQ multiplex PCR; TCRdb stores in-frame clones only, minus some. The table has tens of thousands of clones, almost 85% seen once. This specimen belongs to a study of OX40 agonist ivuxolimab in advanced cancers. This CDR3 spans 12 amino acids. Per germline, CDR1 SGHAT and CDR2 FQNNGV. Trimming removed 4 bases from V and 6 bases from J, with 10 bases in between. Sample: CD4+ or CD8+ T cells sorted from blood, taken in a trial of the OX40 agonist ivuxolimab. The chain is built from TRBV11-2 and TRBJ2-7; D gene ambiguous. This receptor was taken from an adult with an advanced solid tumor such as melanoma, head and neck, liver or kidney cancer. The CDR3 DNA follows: TGTGCCAGCAGCTCTAATTCCCCCGAGCAGTACTTC. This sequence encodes CASSSNSPEQYF. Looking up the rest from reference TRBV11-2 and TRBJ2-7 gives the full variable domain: EAGVAQSPRYKIIEKRQSVAFWCNPISGHATLYWYQQILGQGPKLLIQFQNNGVVDDSQLPKDRFSAERLKGVDSTLKIQPAKLEDSAVYLCASSSNSPEQYFGPGTRLTVT.